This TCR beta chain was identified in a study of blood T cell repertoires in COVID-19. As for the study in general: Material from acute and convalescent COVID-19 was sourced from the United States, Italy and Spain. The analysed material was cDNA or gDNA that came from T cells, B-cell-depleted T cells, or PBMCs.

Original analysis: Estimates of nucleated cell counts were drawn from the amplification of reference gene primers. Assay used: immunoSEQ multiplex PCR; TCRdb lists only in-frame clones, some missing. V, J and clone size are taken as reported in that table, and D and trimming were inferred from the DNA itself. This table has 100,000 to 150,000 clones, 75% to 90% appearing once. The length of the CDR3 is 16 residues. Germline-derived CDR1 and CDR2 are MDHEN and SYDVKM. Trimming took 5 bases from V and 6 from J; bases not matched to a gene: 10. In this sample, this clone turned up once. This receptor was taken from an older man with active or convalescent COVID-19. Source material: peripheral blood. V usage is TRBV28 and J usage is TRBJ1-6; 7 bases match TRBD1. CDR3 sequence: CASSVYRGVGNSPLHF. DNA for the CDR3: TGTGCCAGCAGTGTCTACAGGGGAGTCGGTAATTCACCCCTCCACTTT.